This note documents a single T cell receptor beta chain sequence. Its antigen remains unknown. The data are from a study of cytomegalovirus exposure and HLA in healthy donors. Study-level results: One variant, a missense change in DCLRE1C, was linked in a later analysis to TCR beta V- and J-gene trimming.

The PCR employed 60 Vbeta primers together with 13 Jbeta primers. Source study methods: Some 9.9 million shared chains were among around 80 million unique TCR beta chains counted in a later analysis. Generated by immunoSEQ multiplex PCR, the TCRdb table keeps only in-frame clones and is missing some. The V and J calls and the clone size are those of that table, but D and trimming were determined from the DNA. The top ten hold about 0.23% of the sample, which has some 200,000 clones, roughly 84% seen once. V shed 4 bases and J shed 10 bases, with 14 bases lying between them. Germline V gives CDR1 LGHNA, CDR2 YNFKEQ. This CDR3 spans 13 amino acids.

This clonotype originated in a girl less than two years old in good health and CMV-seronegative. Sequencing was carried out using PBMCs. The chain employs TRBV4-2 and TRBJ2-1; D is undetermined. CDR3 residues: CASSRGDAREQFF. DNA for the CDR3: TGTGCCAGCAGCCGAGGCGATGCCCGGGAGCAGTTCTTC.